Each of the 19 T cell receptor beta chains below was sequenced from the same sample in a study of beta chain features in type 1 diabetes. The isolated RNA, all of it, was reverse transcribed, so expressed TCRB transcripts were what got sequenced. The assay was immunoSEQ multiplex PCR, and TCRdb's table has in-frame clones only and misses some. This table has over 700,000 clones, 15% to 20% appearing once. Sequences were obtained from naive CD4+ T cells from blood. The receptors here all came from a woman aged 18-29 years in good health.

A word on this clone: At the DNA level, this CDR3 is encoded by other sequences in the same sample as well. The chain has TRBV5-1 and TRBJ2-3; no clear D. This CDR3 region has 13 residues. CDR1 SGHRS and CDR2 YFSETQ come from the germline V gene. Trimming took 1 base from V and 2 from J, leaving 5 bases between them. The CDR3: CASSLPITDTQYF. In DNA, the CDR3 is TGCGCCAGCAGCTTGCCGATCACAGATACGCAGTATTTT.

The chain is built from TRBV5-1 and TRBJ1-3; D is ambiguous. The CDR3 is 14 amino acids. V lost 1 base, J lost 2 bases, and 7 bases lay in between. Looked up from germline, CDR1 is SGHRS and CDR2 is YFSETQ. The CDR3 is CASSLSSAGNTIYF. The CDR3, as DNA: TGCGCCAGCAGCTTGAGCTCCGCTGGAAACACCATATATTTT.

The V gene is TRBV7-2, the J gene TRBJ2-1; possibly TRBD1 or TRBD2 for D (5 bases each). Trimming left V 5 bases short and J 4 bases short, with 15 bases between. The germline V gene has CDR1 SGHTA and CDR2 FQGNSA. The CDR3 spans 15 residues. The CDR3 here is CASSPGTDVYNEQFF. In nucleotides, the CDR3 is TGTGCCAGCAGCCCCGGGACCGACGTTTACAATGAGCAGTTCTTC.

This clone was found a few times. The rearrangement joins TRBV25-1 to TRBJ1-4, with a tentative D call TRBD1 (5 bases). Deletions cut 6 bases from V and 0 bases from J, with 11 bases between. CDR1 and CDR2 (germline): MGHDK, SYGVNS. The CDR3 has 15 amino acids. The CDR3 DNA is TGTGCCAGCAGACCTGGGGGGACAACTAATGAAAAACTGTTTTTT. Residues: CASRPGGTTNEKLFF. Together with reference TRBV25-1 and TRBJ1-4, the CDR3 gives the full variable domain: EADIYQTPRYLVIGTGKKITLECSQTMGHDKMYWYQQDPGMELHLIHYSYGVNSTEKGDLSSESTVSRIRTEHFPLTLESARPSHTSQYLCASRPGGTTNEKLFFGSGTQLSVL.

This clone has ten or more counts. CDR3 amino acids: CASSEGGHGYTF. The CDR3 DNA sequence: TGTGCCAGCAGTGAAGGAGGGCATGGCTACACCTTC. V gene TRBV2 combines with J gene TRBJ1-2; D is unclear. CDR3 length: 12 residues. Germline V gene lookup returns CDR1 SNHLY and CDR2 FYNNEI. V was cut by 1 base and J by 6 bases, with 6 bases left in between. The full variable domain, completed using reference TRBV2 and TRBJ1-2, is EPEVTQTPSHQVTQMGQEVILRCVPISNHLYFYWYRQILGQKVEFLVSFYNNEISEKSEIFDDQFSVERPDGSNFTLKIRSTKLEDSAMYFCASSEGGHGYTFGSGTRLTVV.

This clone was seen more than once but under ten times. The CDR3 sequence is CASSPGPYKGSRELFF. CDR3 bases: TGCGCCAGCAGCCCCGGGCCGTACAAAGGGTCCAGGGAGCTGTTTTTT. The chain uses TRBV5-1 and TRBJ2-2; D is uncertain. From germline, CDR1 is SGHRS and CDR2 YFSETQ. With 4 bases removed from V and 9 bases from J, the gap between germline ends came to 22 bases. The CDR3 consists of 16 residues.

The table lists this clone with a few counts. V gene TRBV5-5 combines with J gene TRBJ1-5; D remains unclear. V was shortened by 4 bases and J by 4 bases, with 6 bases between the two germline ends. The CDR3 is made up of 12 amino acids. Germline CDR1 SGHKS, CDR2 YYEKEE (reference sequence). CDR3 amino acids: CASSQLNQPQHF. In nucleotides, the CDR3 is TGTGCCAGCAGCCAATTAAATCAGCCCCAGCATTTT. Variable domain in full (rest from reference TRBV5-5 and TRBJ1-5): DAGVTQSPTHLIKTRGQQVTLRCSPISGHKSVSWYQQVLGQGPQFIFQYYEKEERGRGNFPDRFSARQFPNYSSELNVNALLLGDSALYLCASSQLNQPQHFGDGTRLSIL.

This clone was seen only a few times. The rearrangement links TRBV7-2 to TRBJ2-7; D may match TRBD1 or TRBD2 (6 bases each). The V gene's germline CDR1 is SGHTA and CDR2 FQGNSA. Trimming removed 1 base at V and 9 bases at J, with 25 bases between. CDR3 length: 17 amino acids. The CDR3 region is CASSLGPGAGFPPRQYF. The CDR3, as DNA: TGTGCCAGCAGCTTAGGTCCGGGGGCAGGCTTTCCTCCTCGGCAGTACTTC.

A few counts support this clone. V and J are TRBV18 and TRBJ2-1; a possible D gene is TRBD2 (6 bases). V lost 1 base and J lost 4, with 23 bases in between. CDR3 size: 19 residues. Looked up from germline, CDR1 is KGHSH and CDR2 is LQKENI. The CDR3 region is CASSPQGQTSGGPYNEQFF. CDR3 in DNA: TGTGCCAGCTCACCACAGGGTCAAACCAGCGGAGGGCCATACAATGAGCAGTTCTTC.

This clone was counted between two and nine times. This CDR3 is also generated by other DNA sequences in the sample. The chain uses TRBV5-1 and TRBJ2-7; 8 bases fit TRBD2. J lost 4 bases, V lost 0 bases, and 6 bases had no gene match. The CDR3 contains 15 residues. From germline, CDR1 is SGHRS and CDR2 YFSETQ. CDR3 bases: TGCGCCAGCAGCTTGGGAGCGGGAGTTTCGTACGAGCAGTACTTC. Protein product: CASSLGAGVSYEQYF.

This clone was seen more than once but under ten times. V and J are TRBV4-2 and TRBJ2-1; no clear D. Germline V gene lookup returns CDR1 LGHNA and CDR2 YNFKEQ. Trimming shortened V by 0 bases and J by 10 bases, and 16 bases separated the two germline ends. CDR3 length: 15 residues. Here the CDR3 DNA reads TGTGCCAGCAGCCAAGATCGGGTAGTGGGTACAGAGCAGTTCTTC. This translates into CASSQDRVVGTEQFF.

This clone appeared many times. J is TRBJ2-7 and V is TRBV5-6, with TRBD1 as a possible D gene (6 bases). Germline values: CDR1 SGHDT, CDR2 YYEEEE. The V end lost 0 bases, the J end lost 6 bases, and 10 bases lay between the germline ends. The CDR3 runs 13 residues. The CDR3 here is CASSLVGALEQYF. CDR3 coding DNA: TGTGCCAGCAGCTTGGTGGGGGCGCTCGAGCAGTACTTC.

A few counts support this clone. The rearrangement links TRBV28 to TRBJ2-7; a weak D match, TRBD2 (6 bases). V gave up 4 bases and J gave up 2 bases, with 12 bases separating them. Germline V gives CDR1 MDHEN, CDR2 SYDVKM. The CDR3 is 14 residues long. CDR3 DNA sequence: TGTGCCAGCAGTTCCGGAGGGCTCCCCTACGAGCAGTACTTC. Its protein is CASSSGGLPYEQYF. The full variable domain, its missing parts supplied by reference TRBV28 and TRBJ2-7, is DVKVTQSSRYLVKRTGEKVFLECVQDMDHENMFWYRQDPGLGLRLIYFSYDVKMKEKGDIPEGYSVSREKKERFSLILESASTNQTSMYLCASSSGGLPYEQYFGPGTRLTVT.

This chain links TRBV19 with TRBJ1-2; no clear D. The V gene's germline CDR1 is LNHDA and CDR2 SQIVND (reference sequence). The V gene lost 3 bases and the J gene lost 2 bases, with 7 bases spanning the gap. The CDR3 sequence is 13 residues long. In DNA form, the CDR3 reads TGTGCCAGTAGTATTCCTCCAAACTATGGCTACACCTTC. It specifies CASSIPPNYGYTF.

This clone was detected a few times. The chain's CDR3 is CASSQVNRDSYNQPQHF. DNA of the CDR3: TGTGCCAGCAGCCAGGTCAACCGGGACAGTTACAATCAGCCCCAGCATTTT. The chain recombines TRBV4-2 with TRBJ1-5, with 7 bases aligning to TRBD1. Looked up from germline, CDR1 is LGHNA and CDR2 is YNFKEQ. The V segment lost 3 bases and the J segment 3 bases; nucleotides outside the gene matches: 11. CDR3 length equals 17 residues.

There are a few counts of this clone. The V gene is TRBV6-6, the J gene TRBJ1-2, with D possibly TRBD1 on 5 matching bases. The germline V and J ends were trimmed by 0 bases and 7 bases, with 12 bases remaining between them. The CDR3 runs to 14 residues. CDR1 and CDR2 from the germline V gene are MNHNY and SVGAGI (reference sequence). In nucleotides, the CDR3 is TGTGCCAGCAGTTACTCGATCAGGGAGAGTGGCTACACCTTC. As protein: CASSYSIRESGYTF.

This clone has more than one count but fewer than ten. The genes are TRBV2 and TRBJ1-4, with D tentatively TRBD1 (6 bases). The V end was cut by 11 bases, the J end by 0 bases, with 16 bases between. CDR1 is SNHLY and CDR2 is FYNNEI in the germline V gene. This CDR3 contains 15 residues. The CDR3 DNA reads as TGTGCCTCCGGGGGCCCGGGAGCAACTAATGAAAAACTGTTTTTT. It is translated as CASGGPGATNEKLFF.

This clone has only a few counts. V and J are TRBV18 and TRBJ2-1; D not resolved. CDR1 and CDR2 from the germline V gene are KGHSH and LQKENI. V lost 4 bases to trimming and J lost 5 bases, with 18 bases between them. The CDR3 sequence is 16 residues long. CDR3 in DNA: TGTGCCAGCTCACTACATAACGTGATTGAACACAATGAGCAGTTCTTC. Translation gives CASSLHNVIEHNEQFF.

This clone was observed a handful of times. The rearrangement joins TRBV28 to TRBJ1-5; 10 positions match TRBD1. The CDR3 length is 14 residues. CDR1 MDHEN and CDR2 SYDVKM come from the germline V gene. After removal of 7 bases from V and 5 bases from J, the junction contained 5 bases not matched to a gene. The CDR3 DNA reads TGTGCCAGCATCTCCGGGACAGGGGATCAGCCCCAGCATTTT. Translation: CASISGTGDQPQHF.